The present T cell receptor (beta chain) was sequenced within a study of blood T cell repertoires in COVID-19. The authors' processing: How many nucleated cells were present was estimated from reference gene primer amplification. This table comes from immunoSEQ multiplex PCR, and its TCRdb copy is limited to in-frame clones, with some not included. V, J and clone size are those of that table, while D and trimming were read from the DNA. Counted here are roughly 69,000 clones, 84% occurring once; the ten biggest clones make up less than 15%. The germline V gene encodes CDR1 LNHDA and CDR2 SQIVND (reference sequence). V was trimmed by 7 bases and J by 0 bases, leaving 13 bases between them. CDR3 size: 16 residues.

This sequence originates from a man aged 45-65 years with COVID-19, enrolled during active disease. The sample taken for sequencing was peripheral blood. The V call is TRBV19, the J call TRBJ2-6; D possibly corresponds to TRBD2 (5 bases). CDR3 region: CASIPDGLSGANVLTF. The CDR3 DNA reads as TGTGCCAGTATACCGGACGGACTCTCTGGGGCCAACGTCCTGACTTTC.